This T cell receptor (beta chain) emerged from a study of T cell changes during pregnancy in multiple sclerosis. In germline, CDR1 is MNHEY, CDR2 SMNVEV (reference sequence). The CDR3 totals 13 residues. Trimming removed 9 bases at V and 6 bases at J, with 17 bases between. Assay: immunoSEQ multiplex PCR; the TCRdb copy retains only in-frame clones and omits some. The top ten clones hold about 0.4% of a sample with about 75,000 clones, around nine tenths of them seen once. The TCR was taken from a female donor with multiple sclerosis, enrolled in a pregnancy study. The input for sequencing was CD4+ T cells from peripheral blood mononuclear cells, taken before pregnancy. The chain has TRBV27 and TRBJ1-1; D possibly corresponds to TRBD1 (6 bases). The CDR3 nucleotides read TGTGCCAGTTCACAGGGCCGTGGGGCTGAAGCTTTCTTT. This translates into CASSQGRGAEAFF.